The 8 T cell receptor beta chains below come from one sample, sequenced in a study of T-cell reconstitution after alpha-beta-depleted transplantation in children listed by TCRdb under 2016. The method was PCR. The sequencer was an Illumina HiSeq 2500. Molecular barcoding was employed in the preparation of TCR libraries, with unique molecular identifiers being used to normalize TCRbeta repertoire quantification. TCRdb ran its own pipeline on the public reads, namely fastp trimming at Q25 and MiXCR clone calling, and kept in-frame beta chains. A single entry per CDR3 protein holds the most common genes and DNA from its merged rows. For this sample the table gives hundreds of thousands of distinct CDR3 sequences, of which about 15% were detected only once. The top ten constitute 1.1% of the sample. Sequenced material: PBMCs from the stem cell graft donor, taken from the stem cell graft. Receptor source: a human donor who donated a stem cell graft to a child with acute myeloid leukemia.

This clonotype was picked up many times. This sequence joins TRBV29-1 and TRBJ2-7, with 7 nucleotides matching TRBD1. Germline V CDR1 and CDR2: SQVTM, ANQGSEA. The V gene end was trimmed by 6 bases and the J gene end by 2 bases; junction bases not matched to a gene: 7. The CDR3 sequence is 13 residues long. The CDR3 loop reads CSVTDRNPYEQYF. The CDR3 coding sequence is TGCAGCGTAACGGACAGGAACCCCTACGAGCAGTACTTC.

V usage is TRBV7-9 and J usage is TRBJ1-5; a possible D gene is TRBD1 (6 bases). From germline, CDR1 is SEHNR and CDR2 FQNEAQ (reference sequence). Trimming left V 4 bases short and J 12 bases short, with 22 bases between. The length of the CDR3 is 15 residues. The CDR3 spells CASSSTTQGADDQHF. The DNA of the CDR3 is TGTGCCAGCAGCTCCACGACACAGGGTGCAGATGACCAGCATTTT.

Regarding this clonotype: This sequence may be a read error, since a much larger clone differs from it by one base. The CDR3 nucleotides are TGCGCCAGCAGCTTGTCTGCAGTCGATGGCTACACCTTC. Amino acids: CASSLSAVDGYTF. The chain joins TRBV5-1 to TRBJ1-2; no clear D gene. The V gene's germline CDR1 is SGHRS and CDR2 YFSETQ. V was clipped by 1 base and J by 6 bases, with 10 bases between them. CDR3 length: 13 residues.

This clonotype was detected many times. V and J are TRBV20-1 and TRBJ2-1, with 10 bases aligning to TRBD2. CDR1 and CDR2 (germline): DFQATT, SNEGSKA (reference sequence). V gave up 5 bases and J gave up 3 bases; unmatched junction bases: 4. The CDR3 contains 14 residues. CDR3 protein: CSAWTSGLYNEQFF. The CDR3 nucleotides read TGCAGTGCTTGGACTAGCGGACTCTACAATGAGCAGTTCTTC.

This chain connects TRBV11-2 to TRBJ2-1; weak D call: TRBD2 (6 bases). The V end lost 4 bases, the J end lost 4 bases, and 14 bases lay between the germline ends. The CDR3 has 15 residues. CDR1 and CDR2 (germline): SGHAT, FQNNGV. The CDR3 nucleotides read TGTGCCAGCAGCTCCAATCGGGGGACGTACAATGAGCAGTTCTTC. It specifies CASSSNRGTYNEQFF.

This clonotype has ten or more counts. The chain recombines TRBV20-1 with TRBJ2-5; perhaps TRBD1 as D (5 bases). Trimming removed 2 bases at V and 5 bases at J, with 15 bases between. Germline V lookup: CDR1 DFQATT, CDR2 SNEGSKA (reference sequence). This CDR3 spans 14 amino acids. The CDR3 sequence is CSARSGQGSETQYF. The CDR3 nucleotides read TGCAGTGCTAGATCGGGCCAGGGAAGTGAGACCCAGTACTTC.

This clonotype was seen repeatedly, ten times or more. This rearrangement joins TRBV5-5 to TRBJ2-7; 11 bases fit TRBD1. CDR1 SGHKS and CDR2 YYEKEE come from the germline V gene (reference sequence). J lost 0 bases, V lost 2 bases, and 1 base had no gene match. CDR3 size: 15 residues. The CDR3 DNA follows: TGTGCCAGCAGCTTCGGACAGGGGGCCTCCTACGAGCAGTACTTC. Translation gives CASSFGQGASYEQYF.

The chain recombines TRBV12-3 or TRBV12-4 with TRBJ2-5; D is perhaps TRBD2 (5 bases). Trimming shortened V by 6 bases and J by 7 bases, and 18 bases separated the two germline ends. The CDR3 extends over 14 amino acids. CDR3 residues: CASSLTISGGTQYF. CDR3 coding DNA: TGTGCCAGCAGCCTCACCATCAGCGGAGGGACCCAGTACTTC.